The next 18 T cell receptor beta chains were all read from a single sample in a study of cytomegalovirus exposure and HLA in healthy donors. Primers for the PCR totalled 60 Vbeta and 13 Jbeta. Using immunoSEQ multiplex PCR, the repertoire was profiled, and TCRdb retains in-frame clones only, with some absent. The data hold roughly 100,000 clones, with approximately 69% observed a single time. The material sequenced was PBMCs. The receptor set was obtained from a man under 40 in good health and CMV-seronegative.

V and J are TRBV19 and TRBJ2-3, with TRBD2 identical over 9 bases. J was trimmed by 0 bases and V by 2 bases; bases with no gene match: 6. The CDR3 loop spans 17 amino acids. CDR1 LNHDA and CDR2 SQIVND come from the germline V gene (reference sequence). The CDR3 spells CASSIRPSGVSTDTQYF. The CDR3 nucleotides read TGTGCCAGTAGTATACGGCCTAGCGGGGTTAGCACAGATACGCAGTATTTT.

The chain couples TRBV7-2 to TRBJ2-2; the D gene is possibly TRBD2 (6 bases). The CDR3 is 17 residues long. The V end lost 5 bases, the J end lost 2 bases, and 18 bases lay between the germline ends. Germline V gene sequence: CDR1 SGHTA, CDR2 FQGNSA. CDR3 protein: CASSLQSSAINTGELFF. CDR3 DNA: TGTGCCAGCAGCCTCCAATCTAGCGCCATTAACACCGGGGAGCTGTTTTTT.

This chain uses TRBV13 with TRBJ2-3, with TRBD2 matching over 9 bases. Trimming took 5 bases from V and 3 from J; bases not matched to a gene: 9. CDR1 is PRHDT and CDR2 is FYEKMQ in the germline V gene (reference sequence). The CDR3 loop spans 16 amino acids. CDR3 nucleotides: TGTGCCAGCAGCCCCCGACTAGCGGATCTAACAGATACGCAGTATTTT. Translation: CASSPRLADLTDTQYF.

CDR3 sequence: CASSLGQGYNEQFF. Here the CDR3 DNA reads TGTGCCAGCAGTCTGGGACAGGGGTACAATGAGCAGTTCTTC. J is TRBJ2-1 and V is TRBV27, with 10 bases identical to TRBD1. From germline, CDR1 is MNHEY and CDR2 SMNVEV (reference sequence). The ends lost 5 bases at V and 4 bases at J; junction bases unmatched: 2. The length of the CDR3 is 14 residues.

The chain joins TRBV6-5 to TRBJ1-1; 7 bases match TRBD1. The CDR3 covers 16 residues. V shed 0 bases, J shed 1 base, and the junction held 5 bases outside the gene matches. Germline V gene data show CDR1 as MNHEY and CDR2 as SVGAGI. The CDR3, as DNA: TGTGCCAGCAGTTACTCGAAAGGGGGCAGGAACACTGAAGCTTTCTTT. It yields the protein CASSYSKGGRNTEAFF.

The chain uses TRBV5-1 and TRBJ2-3, with 9 bases aligning to TRBD1. The V gene end was trimmed by 3 bases and the J gene end by 3 bases; junction bases not matched to a gene: 5. This CDR3 contains 15 residues. Germline V gene data show CDR1 as SGHRS and CDR2 as YFSETQ. CDR3 sequence (DNA): TGCGCCAGCAGCTCGGGACAGGGAGATACAGATACGCAGTATTTT. Its protein is CASSSGQGDTDTQYF.

This rearrangement joins TRBV4-3 to TRBJ2-7; 7 bases agree with TRBD2. This CDR3 is 14 amino acids long. Germline-derived CDR1 and CDR2 are LGHNA and YSLEER. Losses at the gene ends were 0 bases for V and 6 bases for J; bases not matched to a gene: 5. CDR3 amino acids: CASSQDTRGGEQYF. CDR3 sequence (DNA): TGCGCCAGCAGCCAAGATACCCGCGGGGGCGAGCAGTACTTC.

V usage is TRBV7-9 and J usage is TRBJ2-7; no clear D gene. The CDR3 extends over 13 amino acids. CDR1 and CDR2 from the germline V gene are SEHNR and FQNEAQ (reference sequence). The V and J ends lost 1 base and 5 bases respectively, with 9 bases between them. The CDR3 spells CASSLDPLNEQYF. As DNA, the CDR3 is TGTGCCAGCAGCTTAGATCCCCTTAACGAGCAGTACTTC.

V gene TRBV7-9 combines with J gene TRBJ1-2; 8 positions match TRBD1. The CDR3 covers 13 residues. With V trimmed by 1 base and J by 8 bases, 3 bases remained unmatched. Germline V gene data show CDR1 as SEHNR and CDR2 as FQNEAQ (reference sequence). This CDR3 reads CASSLGQGQGYTF. The CDR3 coding sequence is TGTGCCAGCAGCTTAGGACAGGGGCAAGGCTACACCTTC.

The DNA for the CDR3 is TGTGCCAGTAGCATTCGGACTAGCGGAACCTACGAGCAGTACTTC. Translated, it gives CASSIRTSGTYEQYF. The chain has TRBV19 and TRBJ2-7; 10 bases are shared with TRBD2. The length of the CDR3 is 15 residues. After removal of 6 bases from V and 2 bases from J, the junction contained 7 bases not matched to a gene. The germline CDR1 and CDR2 sequences are LNHDA and SQIVND (reference sequence).

In DNA form, the CDR3 reads TGTGCCAGCAGTGAAAGCTCGAGAAACTATGGCTACACCTTC. It codes for CASSESSRNYGYTF. This chain links TRBV6-1 with TRBJ1-2; D gene ambiguous. V shed 2 bases and J shed 2 bases, with 9 bases lying between them. The CDR3 length is 14 residues. CDR1 and CDR2 (germline): MNHNS, SASEGT.

Concerning this clone: This sample includes further DNA sequences coding for the same CDR3. This chain connects TRBV9 to TRBJ2-7, with 9 positions matching TRBD1. Germline V gives CDR1 SGDLS, CDR2 YYNGEE. The CDR3 contains 17 residues. V was pared by 0 bases and J by 0 bases, with 7 bases of the junction left unmatched. The CDR3 loop reads CASSVEGTGPSSYEQYF. As DNA, the CDR3 is TGTGCCAGCAGCGTAGAGGGGACAGGGCCCAGCTCCTACGAGCAGTACTTC.

V gene TRBV25-1 combines with J gene TRBJ1-1; the match to TRBD1 covers 8 bases. The length of the CDR3 is 13 residues. Germline CDR1 MGHDK, CDR2 SYGVNS. The ends lost 7 bases at V and 5 bases at J; junction bases unmatched: 6. The CDR3 bases are TGTGCCAGCACCGGACAGGGCACAACTGAAGCTTTCTTT. This translates into CASTGQGTTEAFF.

The chain couples TRBV11-2 to TRBJ2-5; 11 bases agree with TRBD2. V shed 1 base and J 4 bases; nucleotides not matched to a gene: 8. Germline CDR1 SGHAT, CDR2 FQNNGV. This CDR3 comprises 17 residues. The CDR3 region has the DNA TGTGCCAGCAGCTTAGGGACTAGCGGGCTACGGGGAGAGACCCAGTACTTC. This translates into CASSLGTSGLRGETQYF.

The genes are TRBV28 and TRBJ2-5; possibly TRBD2 for D (5 bases). Germline V gene data show CDR1 as MDHEN and CDR2 as SYDVKM. Trimming pared 8 bases from V and 4 bases from J, leaving 14 bases between. The CDR3 is made up of 13 amino acids. Written as DNA, the CDR3 is TGTGCCAGCCACTGGGGAGTGGGAGAGACCCAGTACTTC. It is translated as CASHWGVGETQYF. Full variable domain (missing parts from reference TRBV28 and TRBJ2-5): DVKVTQSSRYLVKRTGEKVFLECVQDMDHENMFWYRQDPGLGLRLIYFSYDVKMKEKGDIPEGYSVSREKKERFSLILESASTNQTSMYLCASHWGVGETQYFGPGTRLLVL.

The J gene is TRBJ2-1, the V gene TRBV14, with 11 bases identical to TRBD2. With 4 bases clipped from V and 4 bases from J, the junction kept 3 bases outside the gene matches. Germline-derived CDR1 and CDR2 are SGHDN and FVKESK. The CDR3 is made up of 15 amino acids. CDR3 protein: CASSRRLAGYNEQFF. DNA of the CDR3: TGTGCCAGCAGCCGAAGACTAGCGGGGTACAATGAGCAGTTCTTC.

The J gene is TRBJ2-4, the V gene TRBV25-1; perhaps TRBD1 as D (6 bases). This CDR3 is 15 amino acids long. CDR1 and CDR2 from the germline V gene are MGHDK and SYGVNS. Trimming took 3 bases from V and 1 from J, leaving 10 bases between them. DNA of the CDR3: TGTGCCAGCAGTGATTGGACAGAGGCCAAAAACATTCAGTACTTC. Translation gives CASSDWTEAKNIQYF. The whole variable domain, filled in from reference TRBV25-1 and TRBJ2-4, reads EADIYQTPRYLVIGTGKKITLECSQTMGHDKMYWYQQDPGMELHLIHYSYGVNSTEKGDLSSESTVSRIRTEHFPLTLESARPSHTSQYLCASSDWTEAKNIQYFGAGTRLSVL.

Of note for this clone: At one of its ends the junction is not consistent with the germline gene, which may arise from a read error. The chain has TRBV27 and TRBJ2-7; 8 bases match TRBD2. The CDR3 is 15 amino acids. Germline loops: CDR1 MNHEY, CDR2 SMNVEV (reference sequence). The CDR3 sequence: CASSLFSTSGRTPHF. CDR3 sequence (DNA): TGTGCCAGCAGTTTATTTTCTACTAGCGGACGAACTCCTCACTTC.